This T cell receptor (beta chain) was observed in a study of control samples from healthy donors and cancer patients (dated by TCRdb to about 2020). Receptor libraries were prepared by the immunoSEQ multiplex PCR assay. TCRdb limited this immuneACCESS table to in-frame rearrangements with V and J called. A share of clones is missing; checked studies link under half to unresolved V genes, and the rest is unexplained. The table for this sample lists over 100,000 clones; about 89% of them were counted only once. Approximately 16% of the sample is in the top ten clones. With regard to this clone: Its recognized antigen is unknown. One base away there is no much larger clone; base qualities are not given.

V is clipped by 1 base and J by 8 bases, and the sequence between their germline boundaries is 12 bases long. The cysteine opens and the phenylalanine closes a CDR3 of 14 amino acids. Of the read, only the CDR3 DNA is kept; its 42 bases are in frame from base 1. CDR1 is given as SEHNR and CDR2 as FQNEAQ, both from the germline V gene (reference sequence). The specimen sequenced was blood. This sequence originates from a woman in her forties or fifties in good health. The chain joins TRBV7-9 to TRBJ2-1, with the D segment identity uncertain. The CDR3 is CASSLVVRVHEQFF. DNA sequence: TGTGCCAGCAGCTTAGTGGTACGGGTCCATGAGCAGTTCTTC.